This T cell receptor beta chain was sequenced in a study of cytomegalovirus exposure and HLA in healthy donors. Regarding the study as a whole: Specificity of a few CMV-associated chains for CMV antigens was verified in vitro. In a later analysis, HLA-associated TCR beta chains were more clonally expanded than equally common others.

Primers: 60 Vbeta forward and 13 Jbeta reverse. The protocol was immunoSEQ multiplex PCR, while the TCRdb copy is restricted to in-frame clones and leaves out a portion. The data hold about 210,000 clones, with more than 75% observed a single time. Trimming pared 3 bases from V and 5 bases from J, leaving 16 bases between. Germline-derived CDR1 and CDR2 are SEHNR and FQNEAQ (reference sequence). The CDR3 totals 15 residues. This clone has just a few counts. No antigen is known for it. This chain uses TRBV7-9 with TRBJ2-5; weak D call: TRBD1 (6 bases). The sequenced sample was PBMCs. This receptor was obtained from a man aged 40-49 years in good health and CMV-seropositive. The CDR3 sequence: CASSLQGTGPETQYF. The CDR3 coding sequence is TGTGCCAGCAGCTTGCAGGGGACCGGACCGGAGACCCAGTACTTC.